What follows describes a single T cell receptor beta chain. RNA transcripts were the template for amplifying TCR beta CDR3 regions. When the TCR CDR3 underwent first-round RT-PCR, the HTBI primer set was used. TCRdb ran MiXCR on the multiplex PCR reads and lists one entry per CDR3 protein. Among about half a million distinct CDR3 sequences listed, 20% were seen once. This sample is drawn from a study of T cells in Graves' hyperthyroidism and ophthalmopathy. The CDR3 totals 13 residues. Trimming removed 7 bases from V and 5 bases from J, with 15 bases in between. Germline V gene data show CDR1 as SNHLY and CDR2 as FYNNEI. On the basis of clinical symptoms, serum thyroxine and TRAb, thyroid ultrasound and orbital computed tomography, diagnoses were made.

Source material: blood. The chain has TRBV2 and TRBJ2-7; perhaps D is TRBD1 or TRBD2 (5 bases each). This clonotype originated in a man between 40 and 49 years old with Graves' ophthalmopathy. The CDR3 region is CASKYGDPNEQYF. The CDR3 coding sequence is TGTGCCAGCAAGTACGGGGACCCAAACGAGCAGTACTTC.